This TCR beta chain was identified in a study of T-cell memory formation after mild COVID-19. TCRdb analysed the 5' RACE reads with MiXCR anew, one entry per CDR3 protein. Of 200,000 to 250,000 distinct CDR3 sequences in the sample, 27% were seen once. This clonotype was observed a handful of times. V gave up 7 bases and J gave up 4 bases; unmatched junction bases: 9. This CDR3 spans 15 amino acids. The clonotype was recovered from an adult woman who had mild COVID-19 (a few samples of this study predate the infection). Cell type and time point are not known. The chain combines TRBV12-3 or TRBV12-4 with TRBJ2-7, with 11 bases identical to TRBD1. Input material: PBMCs or a T cell subset sorted from them (not recorded which). Here the CDR3 reads CASTRPGTGGYEQYF. CDR3 sequence (DNA): TGTGCCAGCACCAGACCCGGGACAGGGGGTTACGAGCAGTACTTC.